The clone carrying this T cell receptor (beta chain) was recorded only once. CDR1 and CDR2 from the germline V gene are MDHEN and SYDVKM. Trimming cost V 7 bases and J 3 bases; bases outside gene matches: 7. This CDR3 contains 15 residues. Per the original data handling: The assay estimated nucleated cells by amplifying reference gene primers. TCRdb's table, derived via immunoSEQ multiplex PCR, lists solely in-frame clones and lacks some. The V and J calls and clone size were taken over from that table, and D and trimming were inferred from the DNA. The top ten clones hold about 22% of a sample with tens of thousands of clones, roughly 79% of them seen once. The sample is drawn from a study of blood T cell repertoires in COVID-19. Turning to the study itself: Samples came from the United States, Italy and Spain, spanning acute and convalescent COVID-19. T cells, B-cell-depleted T cells, or PBMCs supplied cDNA or gDNA.

The sequencing sample was made of peripheral blood. This receptor was taken from an elderly woman with COVID-19, enrolled during active disease. J is TRBJ2-7 and V is TRBV28; 12 bases are shared with TRBD2. The CDR3 nucleotides read TGTGCCAGCAACACCCCGACTAGCGGGAGCTACGAGCAGTACTTC. Translation gives CASNTPTSGSYEQYF. The full variable domain, rest sourced from reference TRBV28 and TRBJ2-7, is DVKVTQSSRYLVKRTGEKVFLECVQDMDHENMFWYRQDPGLGLRLIYFSYDVKMKEKGDIPEGYSVSREKKERFSLILESASTNQTSMYLCASNTPTSGSYEQYFGPGTRLTVT.